This paragraph reports one T cell receptor (beta chain). In this sample, this clone turned up once. Its antigen is still unknown. No clone much larger than this one lies a single base away; base qualities are absent. The data stem from a study of blood T cell repertoires in COVID-19 (dated by TCRdb to about 2020). Describing the broader study: Samples covering the acute and convalescent phases of COVID-19 were provided by collaborators in the United States, Italy and Spain. The prospective study material was composed of cDNA or gDNA derived from T cells, B-cell-depleted T cells, or PBMCs. The dataset comprised deeply sampled blood TCRbeta repertoires from subjects exposed to, actively infected with, or recovered from COVID-19. Sample metadata almost always included a de-identified subject ID, COVID-19 status, age in years and sex. The repertoires were released in a freely available public database intended as a resource for research on the immune response to SARS-CoV-2. The samples were drawn from the first 160 participants of the ongoing ImmuneRACE study and from under 1,500 subjects provided by 6 global collaborators. Where available, HLA class I and class II types were obtained from metadata supplied by the sample provider rather than from assay-based typing.

Participants in the prospective study were enrolled through a virtual design, were aged roughly 18 to 100 years, and lived in roughly 24 United States geographic areas. Cohort assignment in the prospective study relied on participant-reported clinical history from a screening survey and a study questionnaire. Exposed participants had been in contact with someone with a PCR-confirmed or clinician-diagnosed COVID-19 case within 2 weeks of study entry. In the prospective study, whole blood, serum and a nasopharyngeal or oropharyngeal swab were collected from each participant by mobile phlebotomists. Participants in the prospective study had the option to provide additional blood draws and questionnaires over a roughly 2-month period. Blood samples from the prospective study were shipped frozen or at room temperature prior to DNA extraction. TCRbeta CDR3 regions were amplified from genomic DNA using the immunoSEQ Assay, a bias-controlled multiplex PCR. The authors' analysis ran thus. The number of nucleated cells in each sample was estimated from the amplification of reference gene primers within the assay. To quantify the absolute abundance of each unique TCRbeta CDR3 rearrangement, sequence reads were collapsed and filtered. For each sample, productive Simpson clonality was calculated as the square root of Simpson's diversity index across productive rearrangements. Entries here come from immuneACCESS through TCRdb and include only in-frame sequences with V and J called. Some clones fail to appear in such tables; in the studies checked, an unresolved V gene covers under half of the shortfall, and the cause of the remainder is unknown. Clone size and V and J calls were adopted from that table, with D and trimming inferred from the DNA. For this sample the table gives fewer than 250,000 clones, of which almost 90% were detected only once. The biggest ten clones account for about 15% of the sample.

Points the paper makes about the study in general: How much clinical and demographic metadata was included differed by source and by participant, and the metadata was provided uncurated.

The junction shows trimming of 4 bases on V and 4 bases on J, and the gene matches do not reach 8 bases of it. The CDR3 runs 15 amino acids, cysteine and phenylalanine included. This entry keeps only the CDR3 DNA: 45 bases, framed from base 1. Taken from the germline V gene, the CDR1 and CDR2 loops are SGHVS and FNYEAQ. The chain is encoded by TRBV7-6 joined to TRBJ1-1; a stretch of 8 junction bases matches TRBD1. The sequenced material came from PBMCs or T cells enriched from blood (not recorded which). This TCR came from a man under 40 who had been exposed to COVID-19. The sequence in DNA is TGTGCCAGCAGCTCAGGGACAGGCTACGGCACTGAAGCTTTCTTT. Its protein reads: CASSSGTGYGTEAFF.